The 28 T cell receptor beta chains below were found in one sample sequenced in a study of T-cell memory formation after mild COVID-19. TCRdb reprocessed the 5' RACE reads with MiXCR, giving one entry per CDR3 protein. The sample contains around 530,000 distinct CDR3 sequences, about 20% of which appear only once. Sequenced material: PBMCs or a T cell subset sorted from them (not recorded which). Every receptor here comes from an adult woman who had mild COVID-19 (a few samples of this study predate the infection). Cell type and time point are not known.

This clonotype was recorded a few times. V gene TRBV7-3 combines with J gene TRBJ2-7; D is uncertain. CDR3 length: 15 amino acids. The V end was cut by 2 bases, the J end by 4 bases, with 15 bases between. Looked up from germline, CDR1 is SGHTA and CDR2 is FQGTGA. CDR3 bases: TGTGCCAGCAGCTTAGTGGGCCTAACCAAATACGAGCAGTACTTC. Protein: CASSLVGLTKYEQYF.

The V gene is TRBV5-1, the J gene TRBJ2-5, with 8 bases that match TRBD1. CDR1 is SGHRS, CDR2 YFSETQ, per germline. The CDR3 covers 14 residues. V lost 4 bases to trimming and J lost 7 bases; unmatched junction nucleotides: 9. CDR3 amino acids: CASSRGQEAPTQYF. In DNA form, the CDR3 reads TGCGCCAGCAGCCGGGGACAGGAGGCTCCGACCCAGTACTTC.

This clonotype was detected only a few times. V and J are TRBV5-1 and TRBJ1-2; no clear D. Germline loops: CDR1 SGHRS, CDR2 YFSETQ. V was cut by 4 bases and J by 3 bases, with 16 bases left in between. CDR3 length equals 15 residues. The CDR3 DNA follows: TGCGCCAGCAGCCCAGGCCCCGATCAGGACTATGGCTACACCTTC. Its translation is CASSPGPDQDYGYTF.

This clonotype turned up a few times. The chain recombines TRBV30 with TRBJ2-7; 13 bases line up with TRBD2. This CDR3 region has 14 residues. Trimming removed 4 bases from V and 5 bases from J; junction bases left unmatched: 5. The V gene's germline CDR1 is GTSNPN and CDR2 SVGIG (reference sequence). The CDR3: CAWTGLAGVNEQYF. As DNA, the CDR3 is TGTGCCTGGACCGGACTAGCGGGAGTGAACGAGCAGTACTTC.

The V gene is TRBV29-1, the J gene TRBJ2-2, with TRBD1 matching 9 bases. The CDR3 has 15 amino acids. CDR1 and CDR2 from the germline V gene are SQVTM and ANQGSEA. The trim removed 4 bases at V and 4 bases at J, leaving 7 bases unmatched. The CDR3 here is CSVGPGTGITGELFF. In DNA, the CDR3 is TGCAGCGTTGGACCGGGGACAGGGATCACCGGGGAGCTGTTTTTT.

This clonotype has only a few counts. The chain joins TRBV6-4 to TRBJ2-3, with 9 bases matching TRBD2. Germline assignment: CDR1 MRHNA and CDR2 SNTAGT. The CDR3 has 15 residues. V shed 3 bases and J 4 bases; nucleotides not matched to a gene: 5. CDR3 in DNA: TGTGCCAGCAGTGAGGCGGGGGGGCCGGCAGATACGCAGTATTTT. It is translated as CASSEAGGPADTQYF.

In DNA form, the CDR3 reads TGTGCCAGCAGTGGATACGGACAGGGAAGGAGCTATGGCTACACCTTC. Residues: CASSGYGQGRSYGYTF. The chain uses TRBV6-5 and TRBJ1-2; 8 bases align to TRBD1. CDR3 length: 16 amino acids. Germline CDR1 is MNHEY and CDR2 is SVGAGI. Trimming took 5 bases from V and 4 from J; bases not matched to a gene: 12.

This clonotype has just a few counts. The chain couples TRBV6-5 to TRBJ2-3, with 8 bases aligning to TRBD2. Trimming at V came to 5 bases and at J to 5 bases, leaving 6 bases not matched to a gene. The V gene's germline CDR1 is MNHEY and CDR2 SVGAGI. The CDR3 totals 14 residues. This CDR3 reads CASSDGGAVDTQYF. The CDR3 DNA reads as TGTGCCAGCAGTGACGGGGGGGCCGTAGATACGCAGTATTTT.

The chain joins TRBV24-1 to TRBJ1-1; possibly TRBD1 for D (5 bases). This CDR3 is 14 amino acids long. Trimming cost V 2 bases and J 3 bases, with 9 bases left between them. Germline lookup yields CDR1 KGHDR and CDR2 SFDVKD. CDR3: CATSDSSGDTEAFF. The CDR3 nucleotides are TGTGCCACCAGTGATTCGTCGGGGGACACTGAAGCTTTCTTT.

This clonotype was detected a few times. Here the CDR3 DNA reads TGCAGTGCTAGGGTCGCAGGGGGCGGAGATACGCAGTATTTT. This gives the protein CSARVAGGGDTQYF. V and J are TRBV20-1 and TRBJ2-3, with 8 positions matching TRBD1. V was clipped by 3 bases and J by 5 bases; unmatched bases: 7. The CDR3 contains 14 residues. The germline gives CDR1 DFQATT, CDR2 SNEGSKA (reference sequence).

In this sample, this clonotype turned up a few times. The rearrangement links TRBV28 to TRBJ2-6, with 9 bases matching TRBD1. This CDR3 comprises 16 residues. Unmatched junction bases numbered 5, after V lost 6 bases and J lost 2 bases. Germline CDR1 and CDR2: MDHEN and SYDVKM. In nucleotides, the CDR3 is TGTGCCAGCAGCCGAACAGGGGGCACTGGGGCCAACGTCCTGACTTTC. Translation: CASSRTGGTGANVLTF.

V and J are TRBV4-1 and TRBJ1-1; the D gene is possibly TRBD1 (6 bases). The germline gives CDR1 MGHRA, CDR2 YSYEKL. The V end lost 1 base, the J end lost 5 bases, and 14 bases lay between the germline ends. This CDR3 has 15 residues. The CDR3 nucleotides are TGCGCCAGCAGCCAAGTTGGGCCCAGGGGTACTGAAGCTTTCTTT. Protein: CASSQVGPRGTEAFF.

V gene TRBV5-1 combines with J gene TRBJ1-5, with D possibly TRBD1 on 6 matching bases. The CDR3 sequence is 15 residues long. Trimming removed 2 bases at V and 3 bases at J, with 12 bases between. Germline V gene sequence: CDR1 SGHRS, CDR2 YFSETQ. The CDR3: CASSFGGGTNQPQHF. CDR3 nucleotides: TGCGCCAGCAGCTTTGGTGGGGGCACCAATCAGCCCCAGCATTTT. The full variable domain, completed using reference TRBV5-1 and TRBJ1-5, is KAGVTQTPRYLIKTRGQQVTLSCSPISGHRSVSWYQQTPGQGLQFLFEYFSETQRNKGNFPGRFSGRQFSNSRSEMNVSTLELGDSALYLCASSFGGGTNQPQHFGDGTRLSIL.

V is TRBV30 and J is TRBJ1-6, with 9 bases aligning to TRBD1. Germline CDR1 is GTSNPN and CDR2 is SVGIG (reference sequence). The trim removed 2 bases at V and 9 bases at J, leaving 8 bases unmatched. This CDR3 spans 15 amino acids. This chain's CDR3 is CAWSPDRGIGSPLHF. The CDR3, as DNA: TGTGCCTGGAGTCCCGACAGGGGGATCGGTTCACCCCTCCACTTT.

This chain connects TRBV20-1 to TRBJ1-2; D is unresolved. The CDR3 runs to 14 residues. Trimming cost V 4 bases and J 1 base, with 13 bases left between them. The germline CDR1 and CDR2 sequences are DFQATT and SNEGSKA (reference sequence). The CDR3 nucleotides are TGCAGTGCTAACGACCGACAACTTAACTATGGCTACACCTTC. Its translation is CSANDRQLNYGYTF.

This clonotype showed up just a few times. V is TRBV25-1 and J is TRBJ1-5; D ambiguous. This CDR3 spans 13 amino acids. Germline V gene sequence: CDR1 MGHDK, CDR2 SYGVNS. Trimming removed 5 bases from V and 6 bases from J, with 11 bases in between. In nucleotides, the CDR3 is TGTGCCAGCAGTTTGGGTGAAGTTCAGCCCCAGCATTTT. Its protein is CASSLGEVQPQHF.

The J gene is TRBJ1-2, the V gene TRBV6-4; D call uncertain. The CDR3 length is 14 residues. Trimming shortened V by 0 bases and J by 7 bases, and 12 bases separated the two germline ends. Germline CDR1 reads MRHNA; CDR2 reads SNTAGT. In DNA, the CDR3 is TGTGCCAGCAGTGACTCGCCAGGCGGGCTTGGCTACACCTTC. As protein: CASSDSPGGLGYTF.

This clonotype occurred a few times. The CDR3, as DNA: TGTGCCAGCAAGGGGGGGGCAGATACGCAGTATTTT. This encodes CASKGGADTQYF. This sequence joins TRBV5-6 and TRBJ2-3; tentative D call: TRBD2 (7 bases). V dropped 6 bases and J dropped 4 bases, with 9 bases sitting between them. The CDR3 covers 12 residues. Germline-derived CDR1 and CDR2 are SGHDT and YYEEEE. The whole variable domain, filled in from reference TRBV5-6 and TRBJ2-3, reads DAGVTQSPTHLIKTRGQQVTLRCSPKSGHDTVSWYQQALGQGPQFIFQYYEEEERQRGNFPDRFSGHQFPNYSSELNVNALLLGDSALYLCASKGGADTQYFGPGTRLTVL.

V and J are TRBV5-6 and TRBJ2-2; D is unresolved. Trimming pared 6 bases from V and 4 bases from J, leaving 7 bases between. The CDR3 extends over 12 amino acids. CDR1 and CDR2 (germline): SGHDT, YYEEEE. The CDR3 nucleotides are TGTGCCAGCACCGTATCCACCGGGGAGCTGTTTTTT. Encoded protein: CASTVSTGELFF.

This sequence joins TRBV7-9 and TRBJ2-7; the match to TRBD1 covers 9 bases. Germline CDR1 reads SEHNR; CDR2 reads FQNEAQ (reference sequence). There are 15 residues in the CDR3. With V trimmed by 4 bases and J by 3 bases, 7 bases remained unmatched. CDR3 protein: CASSSIGTGRYEQYF. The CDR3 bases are TGTGCCAGCAGCTCCATCGGGACAGGGCGCTACGAGCAGTACTTC.

The CDR3 region has the DNA TGCGCCAGCAGCGTAGGGTCACCGAACATTCAGTACTTC. Residues: CASSVGSPNIQYF. The chain recombines TRBV5-1 with TRBJ2-4; D is ambiguous. The CDR3 length is 13 residues. With 4 bases removed from V and 7 bases from J, the gap between germline ends came to 12 bases. Per the germline V gene, CDR1 is SGHRS and CDR2 is YFSETQ.

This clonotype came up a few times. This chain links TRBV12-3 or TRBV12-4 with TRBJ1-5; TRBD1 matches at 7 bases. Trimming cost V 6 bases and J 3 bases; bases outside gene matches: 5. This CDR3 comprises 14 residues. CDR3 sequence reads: CASSPQGINQPQHF. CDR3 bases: TGTGCCAGCAGCCCACAGGGGATCAATCAGCCCCAGCATTTT.

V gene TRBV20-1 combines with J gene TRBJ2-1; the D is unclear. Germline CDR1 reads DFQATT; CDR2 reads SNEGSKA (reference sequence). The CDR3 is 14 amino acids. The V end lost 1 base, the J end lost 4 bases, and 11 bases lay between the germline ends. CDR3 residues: CSARGLGRYNEQFF. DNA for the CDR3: TGCAGTGCTAGAGGGCTCGGTCGATACAATGAGCAGTTCTTC.

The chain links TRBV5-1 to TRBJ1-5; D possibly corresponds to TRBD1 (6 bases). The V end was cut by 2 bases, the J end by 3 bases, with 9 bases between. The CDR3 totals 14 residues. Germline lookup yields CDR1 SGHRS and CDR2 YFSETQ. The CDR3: CASSLSGDNQPQHF. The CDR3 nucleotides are TGCGCCAGCAGCTTATCAGGGGACAATCAGCCCCAGCATTTT.

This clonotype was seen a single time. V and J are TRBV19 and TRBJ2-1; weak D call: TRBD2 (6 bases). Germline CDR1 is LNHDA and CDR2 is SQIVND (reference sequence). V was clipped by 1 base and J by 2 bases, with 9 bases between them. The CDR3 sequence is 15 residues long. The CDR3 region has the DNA TGTGCCAGTAGTATAGGTAGCGGCGCCTACAATGAGCAGTTCTTC. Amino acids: CASSIGSGAYNEQFF.

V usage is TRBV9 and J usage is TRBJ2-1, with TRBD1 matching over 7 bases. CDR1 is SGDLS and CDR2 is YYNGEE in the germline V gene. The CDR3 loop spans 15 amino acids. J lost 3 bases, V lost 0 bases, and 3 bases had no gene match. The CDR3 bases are TGTGCCAGCAGCGTAGGACAGGGAAACTACAATGAGCAGTTCTTC. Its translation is CASSVGQGNYNEQFF. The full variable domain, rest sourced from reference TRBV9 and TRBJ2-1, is DSGVTQTPKHLITATGQRVTLRCSPRSGDLSVYWYQQSLDQGLQFLIQYYNGEERAKGNILERFSAQQFPDLHSELNLSSLELGDSALYFCASSVGQGNYNEQFFGPGTRLTVL.

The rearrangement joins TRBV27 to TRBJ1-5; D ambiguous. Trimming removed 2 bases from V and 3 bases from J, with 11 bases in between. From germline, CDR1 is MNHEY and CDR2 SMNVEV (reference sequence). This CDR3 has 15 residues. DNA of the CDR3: TGTGCCAGCAGTTTAGTATTTGGGTTCAATCAGCCCCAGCATTTT. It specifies CASSLVFGFNQPQHF.

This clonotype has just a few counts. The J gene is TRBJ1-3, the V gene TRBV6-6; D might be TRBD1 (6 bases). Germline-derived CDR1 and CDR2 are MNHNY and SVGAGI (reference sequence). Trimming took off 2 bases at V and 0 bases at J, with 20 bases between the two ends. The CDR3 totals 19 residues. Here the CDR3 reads CASSYHSPQGPRSGNTIYF. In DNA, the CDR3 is TGTGCCAGCAGTTACCATTCACCACAGGGACCTCGCTCTGGAAACACCATATATTTT.